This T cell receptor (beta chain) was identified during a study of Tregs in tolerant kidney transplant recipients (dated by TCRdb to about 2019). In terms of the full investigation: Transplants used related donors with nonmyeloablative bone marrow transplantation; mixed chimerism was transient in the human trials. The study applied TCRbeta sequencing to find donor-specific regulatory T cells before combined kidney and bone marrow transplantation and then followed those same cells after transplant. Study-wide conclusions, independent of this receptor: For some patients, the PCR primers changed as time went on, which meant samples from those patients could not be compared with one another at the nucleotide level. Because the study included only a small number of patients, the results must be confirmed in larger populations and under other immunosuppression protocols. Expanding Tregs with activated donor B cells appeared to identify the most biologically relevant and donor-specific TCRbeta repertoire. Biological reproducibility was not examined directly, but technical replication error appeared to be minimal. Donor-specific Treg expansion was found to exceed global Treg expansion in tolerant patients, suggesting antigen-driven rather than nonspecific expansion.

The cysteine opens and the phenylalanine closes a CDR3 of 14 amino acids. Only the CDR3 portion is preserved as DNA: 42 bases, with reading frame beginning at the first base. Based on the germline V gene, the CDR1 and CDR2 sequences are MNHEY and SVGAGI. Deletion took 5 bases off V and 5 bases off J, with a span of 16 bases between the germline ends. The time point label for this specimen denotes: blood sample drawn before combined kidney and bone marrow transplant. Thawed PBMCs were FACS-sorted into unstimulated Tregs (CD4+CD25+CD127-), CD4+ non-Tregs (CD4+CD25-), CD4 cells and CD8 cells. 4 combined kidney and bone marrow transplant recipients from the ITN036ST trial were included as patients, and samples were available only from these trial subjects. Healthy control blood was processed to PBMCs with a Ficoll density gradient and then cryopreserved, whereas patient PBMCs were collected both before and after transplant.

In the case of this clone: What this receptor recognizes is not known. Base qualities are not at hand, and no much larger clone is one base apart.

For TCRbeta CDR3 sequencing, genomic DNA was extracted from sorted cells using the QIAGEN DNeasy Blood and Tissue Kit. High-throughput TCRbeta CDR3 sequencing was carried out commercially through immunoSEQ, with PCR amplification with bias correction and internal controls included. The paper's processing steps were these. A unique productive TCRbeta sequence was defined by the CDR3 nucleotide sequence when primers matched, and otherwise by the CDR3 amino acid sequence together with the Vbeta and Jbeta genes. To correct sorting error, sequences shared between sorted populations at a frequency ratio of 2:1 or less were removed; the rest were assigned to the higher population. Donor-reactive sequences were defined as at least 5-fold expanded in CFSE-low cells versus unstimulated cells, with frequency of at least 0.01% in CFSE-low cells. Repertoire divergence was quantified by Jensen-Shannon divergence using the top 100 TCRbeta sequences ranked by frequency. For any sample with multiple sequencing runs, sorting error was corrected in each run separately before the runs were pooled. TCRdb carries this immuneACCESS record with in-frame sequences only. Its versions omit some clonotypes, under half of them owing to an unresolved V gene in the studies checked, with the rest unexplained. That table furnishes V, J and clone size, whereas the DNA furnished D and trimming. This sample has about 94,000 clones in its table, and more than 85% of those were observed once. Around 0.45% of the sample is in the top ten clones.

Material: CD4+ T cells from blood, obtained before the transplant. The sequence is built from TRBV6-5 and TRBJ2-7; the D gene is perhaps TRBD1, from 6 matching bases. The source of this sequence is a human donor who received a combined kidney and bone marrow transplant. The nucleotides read TGTGCCAGCAGTCCCGACAGGATAGTCCACGAGCAGTACTTC. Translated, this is CASSPDRIVHEQYF.